This T cell receptor beta chain is drawn from a study of blood T cell repertoires in COVID-19. Study details: Samples taken during acute and convalescent COVID-19 were collected in the United States, Italy and Spain. Sample material is recorded as cDNA or gDNA derived from T cells, B-cell-depleted T cells, or PBMCs.

The CDR3 contains 14 residues. Germline CDR1 and CDR2: MNHNS and SASEGT. V was pared by 3 bases and J by 0 bases, with 6 bases between. Methods used by the authors: Using reference gene primer amplification, nucleated cell counts were estimated. Using immunoSEQ multiplex PCR, the repertoire was profiled, and TCRdb retains in-frame clones only, with some absent. That table gives V, J and clone size, and the DNA gave D and trimming. Among over 150,000 clones listed, about 88% were seen once. This chain links TRBV6-1 with TRBJ1-5; no clear D. The source is a man aged 25-45 years with acute or convalescent COVID-19. The sample consisted of peripheral blood. The CDR3 sequence is CASSDIVSNQPQHF. The CDR3 coding sequence is TGTGCCAGCAGTGACATTGTTAGCAATCAGCCCCAGCATTTT.